This T cell receptor (beta chain) was recorded in a study of blood T cell repertoires in COVID-19 (TCRdb year 2020). With respect to the entire study: The collaborator samples originated in the United States, Italy and Spain and spanned the acute and convalescent phases of COVID-19. The material from the prospective study consisted of cDNA or gDNA derived from T cells, B-cell-depleted T cells, or PBMCs. The dataset comprised deeply sampled blood TCRbeta repertoires from subjects exposed to, actively infected with, or recovered from COVID-19. A freely available public database, intended as a resource for researchers studying the immune response to SARS-CoV-2, is where the repertoires were released. The samples were drawn from the first 160 participants of the ongoing ImmuneRACE study and from some 1,300 subjects provided by 6 global collaborators. Nearly every sample came with metadata listing a de-identified subject ID, COVID-19 status, age in years and sex. Where available, HLA class I and class II types were taken from metadata supplied by the sample provider and were not determined by assay-based typing.

The research as a whole found: The quantity of clinical and demographic metadata differed by source and by participant and was supplied without curation.

V and J are truncated by 0 bases and 0 bases respectively, leaving an intervening sequence of 7 bases. The CDR3 sequence holds 14 residues, the cysteine and phenylalanine included. The retained sequence is limited to the CDR3, 42 bases, with the frame set at the first base. From the germline V gene, CDR1 is SGHDT and CDR2 is YYEEEE. TCRbeta CDR3 regions were amplified from genomic DNA by means of the immunoSEQ Assay, a bias-controlled multiplex PCR. The source study handled its data this way. Within the assay, amplification of reference gene primers was used to estimate how many nucleated cells each sample contained. To quantify the absolute abundance of each unique TCRbeta CDR3 rearrangement, sequence reads were collapsed and filtered. For each sample, productive Simpson clonality was calculated as the square root of Simpson's diversity index across productive rearrangements. Held by TCRdb, this immuneACCESS table contains in-frame sequences only and omits some clones. Under half of the omission traces to an unresolved V gene where checked; the cause of the rest is unknown. V and J calls and clone size are copied from that table; D and trimming were computed from the DNA. Present in this sample are 70,000 or so clones, 85% to 90% of which were seen just once. The top ten constitute about 4% of the sample.

The collaborating institutions used their own protocols to collect whole blood in K2EDTA tubes. Collaborator samples were shipped for TCRbeta analysis as frozen whole blood, isolated PBMCs, or DNA extracted from either sample type. Regarding this clone: The antigen this receptor binds is unknown. Base qualities are not provided; no much larger clone lies one nucleotide away.

The receptor was derived from an older man with active COVID-19. Source material: peripheral blood. The receptor chain draws on TRBV5-6 and TRBJ2-7, with TRBD2 tentatively as D gene (5 bases match). CDR3 reads: CASSLVGSSYEQYF. The DNA is as follows: TGTGCCAGCAGCTTGGTGGGGAGCTCCTACGAGCAGTACTTC.